This T cell receptor (beta chain) stems from a study of blood T cell repertoires in COVID-19 (dated by TCRdb to about 2020). In terms of the full investigation: Collaborator samples came from the United States, Italy and Spain and covered acute and convalescent phases of COVID-19. The prospective study material was composed of cDNA or gDNA derived from T cells, B-cell-depleted T cells, or PBMCs. Deeply sampled blood TCRbeta repertoires from subjects exposed to, actively infected with, or recovered from COVID-19 were included in the dataset. The repertoires were released in a freely available public database intended as a resource for research on the immune response to SARS-CoV-2. Samples were obtained from the ongoing ImmuneRACE study (first 160 participants) and from some 1,200 subjects provided by 6 global collaborators. A de-identified subject ID, COVID-19 status, age in years and sex were almost always included in the sample metadata. Where available, HLA class I and class II types were obtained from metadata supplied by the sample provider rather than from assay-based typing. The full study reports these points: How much clinical and demographic metadata was included differed by source and by participant, and the metadata was provided uncurated.

In the prospective study, participants were roughly 18 to 100 years old, resided in approximately 25 geographic areas of the United States, and were enrolled through a virtual design. To assign participants to cohorts, the prospective study relied on clinical history that participants themselves reported in a screening survey and a study questionnaire. Exposed participants had been in contact with someone with a PCR-confirmed or clinician-diagnosed COVID-19 case within 2 weeks of study entry. In the prospective study, whole blood, serum and a nasopharyngeal or oropharyngeal swab were collected from each participant by mobile phlebotomists. Additional blood draws and questionnaires over an approximately two-month period could optionally be provided by prospective study participants. Before DNA extraction, prospective study blood samples were shipped either frozen or at room temperature. Concerning this clone itself: The target of this receptor is not known. No qualities accompany the bases; no much larger clone lies one base away.

Looking up the germline V gene (reference sequence) yields CDR1 LNHDA and CDR2 SQIVND. Germline trimming amounts to 10 bases on V and 1 base on J, with 9 as the count of junction bases outside the gene matches. The CDR3 contains 16 residues, cysteine and phenylalanine counted. Here the CDR3 DNA is all that survives: 48 bases in frame from base 1. TCRbeta CDR3 regions were amplified from genomic DNA by means of the immunoSEQ Assay, a bias-controlled multiplex PCR. On the authors' methods: The number of nucleated cells in each sample was estimated by amplification of reference gene primers within the assay. To quantify the absolute abundance of each unique TCRbeta CDR3 rearrangement, sequence reads were collapsed and filtered. Productive Simpson clonality was computed per sample as the square root of Simpson's diversity index over productive rearrangements. TCRdb holds this immuneACCESS table with in-frame rearrangements only. Some clones are missing; in checked studies, unresolved V genes explain under half, and the rest has no known cause. The DNA gave D and trimming, while V, J and clone size come from that table. Here the sample has fewer than 250,000 clones; about 90% occur a single time. The leading ten clones occupy about 0.95% of the sample.

The specimen sequenced was PBMCs or T cells enriched from blood (not recorded which). The V and J genes are TRBV19 and TRBJ2-6; a stretch of 8 junction bases matches TRBD2. This receptor was taken from a man in his forties or fifties who had been exposed to COVID-19. The nucleotide sequence reads TGTGCCACCGGGAGGGGCGTCCAATCTGGGGCCAACGTCCTGACTTTC. This is translated as CATGRGVQSGANVLTF.